The next 28 T cell receptor beta chains were all read from a single sample in a study of tumor-infiltrating lymphocytes in primary liver carcinoma. Production of TCR beta cDNA used 500 ng total RNA together with a constant-region primer. Nested multiplex PCR, run for three rounds with slightly modified ARM-PCR, yielded TCR beta libraries. The study ran its first two PCR rounds for around 10 cycles each, using TRBV1-TRBV30 forward primers and a C-beta reverse primer. TCRdb processed the multiplex PCR reads anew with MiXCR; each CDR3 protein has one entry. The sample has about 310,000 distinct CDR3 sequences, almost 60% seen once. The source of the blood RNA was unsorted whole blood, and germline DNA was extracted as well. Sequenced sample: peripheral blood. These TCRs come from a woman aged 25 to 39 with primary liver carcinoma and hepatitis B virus infection.

This clonotype was counted many times. This sequence joins TRBV10-3 and TRBJ2-1, with TRBD2 as a possible D gene (6 bases). Per germline, CDR1 ENHRY and CDR2 SYGVKD. CDR3 length: 13 amino acids. V was clipped by 6 bases and J by 5 bases, with 11 bases between them. CDR3 nucleotide sequence: TGTGCCATCAGCGGGAGTAGAAACAATGAGCAGTTCTTC. Its protein product is CAISGSRNNEQFF.

In regard to this clonotype: Given a much more abundant clone one base away, this may be a read error. V usage is TRBV29-1 and J usage is TRBJ2-5; perhaps TRBD1 as D (5 bases). This CDR3 is built from 13 residues. Germline CDR1 is SQVTM and CDR2 is ANQGSEA. CDR3 DNA sequence: TGCAGCGTTGGACCTCGACAGAAAGAGACCCTGTACTTC. Translating it yields CSVGPRQKETLYF.

This clonotype was observed once. A read error may explain this, as a much larger clone is one base away. This chain connects TRBV29-1 to TRBJ2-2; TRBD1 matches 7 bases. The ends lost 4 bases at V and 1 base at J; junction bases unmatched: 3. This CDR3 spans 14 amino acids. Germline loops: CDR1 SQVTM, CDR2 ANQGSEA. CDR3 DNA: TGCAGCGTTGTTAGGGGGCTGAACACCGGGGAGCTGTTTTTT. It specifies CSVVRGLNTGELFF.

With respect to this clonotype: This may stem from a read error, because a much larger clone lies one nucleotide away. The CDR3 DNA reads as TGTGACAGCAGCCATCCTGGGGGCGGCTACAATGAGCAGTTCTTC. This codes for CDSSHPGGGYNEQFF. The chain uses TRBV14 and TRBJ2-1; D might be TRBD1 (6 bases). CDR1 is SGHDN, CDR2 FVKESK, per germline. The CDR3 spans 15 residues.

Remarks on this clonotype: The final CDR3 position lacks the conserved phenylalanine or tryptophan, pointing to a likely read error. CDR3 bases: TGCAGCGTTATATACGAAACGCGGGAGGGCCTTGGTGAGCAGTTCCCC. Its translation: CSVIYETREGLGEQFP. This chain connects TRBV29-1 to TRBJ2-1; 9 bases are shared with TRBD2. This CDR3 contains 16 residues. Trimming removed 5 bases from V and 9 bases from J; junction bases left unmatched: 17. CDR1 SQVTM and CDR2 ANQGSEA come from the germline V gene.

About this clonotype: This may come from a read error, since a much larger clone is one base off. The chain carries TRBV4-1 and TRBJ2-5, with TRBD2 identical over 7 bases. The germline V gene encodes CDR1 MGHRA and CDR2 YSYEKL. CDR3 length equals 15 residues. The CDR3 nucleotides read TGCGCCAGCAGCCAAGAGGGACGGGGAGGGGAGACCCAGCACTTC. Amino acids: CASSQEGRGGETQHF.

In the case of this clonotype: Likely a read error: the CDR3 ends without its conserved phenylalanine or tryptophan. The chain employs TRBV7-8 and TRBJ2-7, with 13 bases that match TRBD2. Germline trimming cut 5 bases from V and 6 bases from J; bases unmatched to any gene: 7. This CDR3 has 15 residues. The V gene's germline CDR1 is SGHVS and CDR2 FQNEAQ. Here the CDR3 reads CASSPTSGRGSEQYL. The CDR3 DNA reads as TGTGCCAGCAGCCCAACTAGCGGGAGGGGCTCCGAGCAGTACCTC.

This clonotype has only a few counts. This may arise from a read error, as a much more abundant clone is one base away. The J gene is TRBJ2-1, the V gene TRBV12-3 or TRBV12-4; TRBD2 agrees at 8 bases. This CDR3 has 13 amino acids. In nucleotides, the CDR3 is TGTACCAGCAGCCAGCGGGAGTACAATGAGCAGTTCTTC. This translates into CTSSQREYNEQFF.

On this clonotype: The CDR3 does not end in the conserved phenylalanine or tryptophan, so this is likely a read error. The chain links TRBV6-1 to TRBJ1-5; the match to TRBD1 covers 9 bases. Trimming removed 5 bases from V and 4 bases from J; junction bases left unmatched: 6. The CDR3 has 15 amino acids. Germline CDR1 reads MNHNS; CDR2 reads SASEGT. The CDR3 protein is CASSYRGQSNQPQHI. CDR3 nucleotide sequence: TGTGCCAGCAGTTACAGGGGGCAATCAAATCAGCCCCAGCATATT.

This clonotype turned up a few times. The genes are TRBV6-2 or TRBV6-3 and TRBJ2-7; 9 bases agree with TRBD2. The germline V gene encodes CDR1 MNHEY and CDR2 SVGEGT. The CDR3 runs to 15 residues. The V segment lost 6 bases and the J segment 0 bases; nucleotides outside the gene matches: 6. Written as DNA, the CDR3 is TGTGCCAGCAGAGAGACGGGACTAGCCTCCTACGAGCAGTACTTC. Amino acids: CASRETGLASYEQYF.

In regard to this clonotype: A single base separates this from a much larger clone, so it may be a read error. The V and J genes are TRBV11-2 and TRBJ2-1; 14 positions match TRBD2. The germline CDR1 and CDR2 sequences are SGHAT and FQNNGV. The V gene end was trimmed by 1 base and the J gene end by 10 bases; junction bases not matched to a gene: 3. This CDR3 has 15 residues. CDR3 amino acids: CASSLGTSGRREQFF. The CDR3 DNA is TGTGCCAGCAGCTTAGGGACTAGCGGGAGGAGGGAGCAGTTCTTC.

This clonotype has a count of ten or more. The chain has TRBV6-2 or TRBV6-3 and TRBJ2-1; a weak D match, TRBD1 (6 bases). The CDR3 extends over 14 amino acids. The V gene lost 0 bases and the J gene lost 6 bases, with 9 bases spanning the gap. Per germline, CDR1 MNHEY and CDR2 SVGEGT. The DNA of the CDR3 is TGTGCCAGCAGTTACTCTCTAGGGGGCAATGAGCAGTTCTTC. The encoded protein is CASSYSLGGNEQFF.

The CDR3 DNA reads TGCGCCAGCAGTGATAGCGGGACCTACGAGCAGTACTTC. This translates into CASSDSGTYEQYF. This chain links TRBV10-2 with TRBJ2-7; TRBD2 agrees at 8 bases. Germline V CDR1 and CDR2: WSHSY, SAAADI. V was clipped by 3 bases and J by 2 bases; unmatched bases: 0. The CDR3 length is 13 residues.

The chain couples TRBV5-1 to TRBJ2-7; D may be TRBD1 (6 bases). The germline V gene has CDR1 SGHRS and CDR2 YFSETQ. The CDR3 sequence is 14 residues long. V gave up 2 bases and J gave up 4 bases, with 13 bases separating them. The DNA of the CDR3 is TGCGCCAGCAGCTTAATCAGGGGAGTATACGAGCAGTACTTC. Translation: CASSLIRGVYEQYF.

This clonotype was detected a few times. A read error is possible here, since a much larger clone lies one base away. This is likely a read error, given that the CDR3 carries no conserved phenylalanine or tryptophan at its end. This CDR3 is CASRRTGDTEAFL. The CDR3 DNA follows: TGTGCCAGCAGACGGACAGGGGACACTGAAGCTTTCCTT. The V call is TRBV12-3 or TRBV12-4, the J call TRBJ1-1, with 9 nucleotides matching TRBD1. V lost 6 bases and J lost 3; bases outside the gene matches: 2. The length of the CDR3 is 13 residues.

This clonotype appeared many times. This sequence joins TRBV6-1 and TRBJ2-3; perhaps TRBD2 as D (6 bases). The V and J ends lost 2 bases and 0 bases respectively, with 12 bases between them. Looked up from germline, CDR1 is MNHNS and CDR2 is SASEGT. The CDR3 spans 16 residues. CDR3: CASSEMAGWSTDTQYF. For the CDR3, the DNA is TGTGCCAGCAGTGAAATGGCGGGATGGAGCACAGATACGCAGTATTTT.

About this clonotype: At one end, the junction sequence differs from germline, possibly due to a read error. This chain joins TRBV4-1 and TRBJ2-1; unclear D gene. The germline gives CDR1 MGHRA, CDR2 YSYEKL. The CDR3 is 12 residues long. For the CDR3, the DNA is TGCGACAGCAGCTCGACCCACAATGAGCAGTTCTTC. Translated, it gives CDSSSTHNEQFF.

V is TRBV30 and J is TRBJ1-5, with D possibly TRBD1 on 6 matching bases. CDR1 is GTSNPN, CDR2 SVGIG, per germline (reference sequence). Trimming removed 0 bases at V and 1 base at J, with 10 bases between. This CDR3 is 15 amino acids long. CDR3 in DNA: TGTGCCTGGAGTGTTGACGGGGGCAGCAATCAGCCCCAGCATTTT. Translating it yields CAWSVDGGSNQPQHF.

V usage is TRBV28 and J usage is TRBJ1-2; a possible D gene is TRBD1 (5 bases). This CDR3 has 15 amino acids. Trimming pared 3 bases from V and 4 bases from J, leaving 15 bases between. Germline lookup yields CDR1 MDHEN and CDR2 SYDVKM. The CDR3 reads CASSFRGELSYGYTF. The CDR3 nucleotides are TGTGCCAGCAGTTTCCGAGGGGAACTTAGCTATGGCTACACCTTC.

J is TRBJ2-1 and V is TRBV11-2, with TRBD2 identical over 8 bases. Germline V lookup: CDR1 SGHAT, CDR2 FQNNGV. Trimming took 5 bases from V and 16 from J; bases not matched to a gene: 22. CDR3 length equals 16 residues. The CDR3 DNA is TGTGCCAGCAGCCAAGACCGATTAGCGGGATGGTTGGAGTACTTCTTC. As protein: CASSQDRLAGWLEYFF.

This clonotype was seen many times. The CDR3 loop reads CASRQDRVNTEAFF. The DNA of the CDR3 is TGTGCCAGCAGACAGGACAGGGTGAACACTGAAGCTTTCTTT. This rearrangement joins TRBV6-5 to TRBJ1-1; 8 bases are a match to TRBD1. Germline trimming cut 6 bases from V and 0 bases from J; bases unmatched to any gene: 3. This CDR3 is 14 amino acids long. The germline gives CDR1 MNHEY, CDR2 SVGAGI.

The rearrangement joins TRBV28 to TRBJ2-7, with a tentative D call TRBD2 (5 bases). The V end lost 6 bases, the J end lost 7 bases, and 16 bases lay between the germline ends. Germline V gene sequence: CDR1 MDHEN, CDR2 SYDVKM. There are 13 residues in the CDR3. CDR3 nucleotide sequence: TGTGCCAGCAGAGAGACTAACTACTATGAGCAGTACTTC. This encodes CASRETNYYEQYF.

In the case of this clonotype: In this CDR3 the conserved last residue, phenylalanine or tryptophan, is missing, so a read error is likely. The chain is built from TRBV11-2 and TRBJ2-5, with D perhaps TRBD2 (5 bases). CDR1 and CDR2 (germline): SGHAT, FQNNGV. CDR3 length equals 13 residues. As DNA, the CDR3 is TGTGCCGGCAGCTTAGGACTCCAAGAGACCCAGTACTTA. It translates to CAGSLGLQETQYL.

A word on this clonotype: Without the conserved terminal phenylalanine or tryptophan, this CDR3 likely stems from a read error. This sequence joins TRBV6-5 and TRBJ2-2, with 7 bases lining up with TRBD1. V was pared by 5 bases and J by 5 bases, with 8 bases of the junction left unmatched. CDR3 length: 15 amino acids. Germline lookup yields CDR1 MNHEY and CDR2 SVGAGI. The CDR3 protein is CASSEDRAETGELFY. The DNA of the CDR3 is TGTGCCAGCAGTGAAGACAGGGCGGAAACCGGGGAGCTGTTTTAT.

This clonotype appeared many times. The rearrangement joins TRBV5-5 to TRBJ2-2; 8 nucleotides match TRBD2. The CDR3 totals 14 residues. V lost 4 bases, J lost 7 bases, and 6 bases stayed unmatched. Germline V gene lookup returns CDR1 SGHKS and CDR2 YYEKEE (reference sequence). DNA of the CDR3: TGTGCCAGCAGCCAGAGCGGGAGTAACGGGGAGCTGTTTTTT. This codes for CASSQSGSNGELFF.

About this clonotype itself: The germline gene is not matched at one end of the junction; a read error may be the cause. The gene calls are TRBV11-2 and TRBJ2-4, with D maybe TRBD2 (6 bases). Germline V gene sequence: CDR1 SGHAT, CDR2 FQNNGV. This CDR3 spans 16 amino acids. This CDR3 is CASSPGGAPTKNIQYF. DNA of the CDR3: TGCGCCAGCAGCCCCGGAGGGGCGCCGACCAAAAACATTCAGTACTTC. Based on the CDR3 plus reference TRBV11-2 and TRBJ2-4, the full variable domain is EAGVAQSPRYKIIEKRQSVAFWCNPISGHATLYWYQQILGQGPKLLIQFQNNGVVDDSQLPKDRFSAERLKGVDSTLKIQPAKLEDSAVYLCASSPGGAPTKNIQYFGAGTRLSVL.

This clonotype was seen at least ten times. The rearrangement uses TRBV6-5 and TRBJ2-7; D is unresolved. Trimming removed 6 bases from V and 2 bases from J, with 11 bases in between. CDR1 and CDR2 (germline): MNHEY, SVGAGI. The CDR3 extends over 13 amino acids. Here the CDR3 DNA reads TGTGCCAGCAGCCCCGGGCCGACCTACGAGCAGTACTTC. It specifies CASSPGPTYEQYF.

A word on this clonotype: No conserved phenylalanine or tryptophan is present at the end of the CDR3, so a read error is the likely explanation. The chain is built from TRBV6-1 and TRBJ2-2; perhaps D is TRBD1 or TRBD2 (7 bases each). From germline, CDR1 is MNHNS and CDR2 SASEGT. This CDR3 comprises 16 residues. V lost 6 bases, J lost 1 base, and 15 bases lay in between. The CDR3 DNA reads TGTGCCAGCAGACCAGGGGGGGGAGTGAACACCGGGGAGCTGTTTCTT. It yields the protein CASRPGGGVNTGELFL.